Shown below are 9 T cell receptor beta chains from a single sample sequenced in a study of multiple sclerosis patients with progressive multifocal leukoencephalopathy. Libraries were prepared by immunoSEQ multiplex PCR; TCRdb keeps only in-frame clonotypes and omits some of them. This sample has tens of thousands of clones, with 92% found just once. As to time point: before natalizumab initiation. The sample comprised PBMCs. All receptors come from a man aged 25 to 40 with multiple sclerosis.

The J gene is TRBJ2-2, the V gene TRBV5-6; D is uncertain. The CDR3 has 12 amino acids. V lost 4 bases, J lost 7 bases, and 8 bases lay in between. Germline V gene data show CDR1 as SGHDT and CDR2 as YYEEEE. CDR3: CASSRPSGELFF. CDR3 coding DNA: TGTGCCAGCAGCCGCCCCAGCGGGGAGCTGTTTTTT.

The chain couples TRBV27 to TRBJ1-2; unclear D gene. CDR1 is MNHEY and CDR2 is SMNVEV in the germline V gene (reference sequence). The V gene lost 5 bases and the J gene lost 2 bases, with 12 bases spanning the gap. CDR3 length: 14 residues. CDR3: CASSSWVPNYGYTF. In DNA form, the CDR3 reads TGTGCCAGCAGTAGTTGGGTTCCAAACTATGGCTACACCTTC.

The rearrangement uses TRBV27 and TRBJ1-2; D not resolved. The V gene's germline CDR1 is MNHEY and CDR2 SMNVEV (reference sequence). The V and J ends lost 1 base and 5 bases respectively, with 8 bases between them. This CDR3 region has 13 residues. The CDR3 reads CASSLLEGYGYTF. In nucleotides, the CDR3 is TGTGCCAGCAGTTTATTAGAAGGATATGGCTACACCTTC.

The chain carries TRBV7-9 and TRBJ2-3, with unresolved D. The germline V and J ends were trimmed by 5 bases and 0 bases, with 12 bases remaining between them. The CDR3 loop spans 15 amino acids. Looked up from germline, CDR1 is SEHNR and CDR2 is FQNEAQ (reference sequence). CDR3 nucleotide sequence: TGTGCCAGCAGCCTGGTCAGAGCTAGCACAGATACGCAGTATTTT. Protein product: CASSLVRASTDTQYF.

This rearrangement joins TRBV9 to TRBJ1-1; no definite D call. Between the trimmed V and J ends, which lost 0 bases and 7 bases, there was a span of 19 bases. Germline-derived CDR1 and CDR2 are SGDLS and YYNGEE. The length of the CDR3 is 16 residues. In nucleotides, the CDR3 is TGTGCCAGCAGCGTAGGGCAGAACCCTACCACGGGTGAAGCTTTCTTT. Protein product: CASSVGQNPTTGEAFF.

This clone showed up just once. The V and J genes are TRBV5-6 and TRBJ1-5; tentative D call: TRBD1 (5 bases). Trimming left V 4 bases short and J 5 bases short, with 7 bases between. The CDR3 is 12 residues long. Germline V lookup: CDR1 SGHDT, CDR2 YYEEEE. The CDR3 sequence: CASSRGDQPQHF. CDR3 in DNA: TGTGCCAGCAGCCGGGGGGATCAGCCCCAGCATTTT.

The V gene is TRBV5-6, the J gene TRBJ1-2, with D tentatively TRBD1 (5 bases). Trimming left V 0 bases short and J 8 bases short, with 20 bases between. CDR3 size: 16 residues. The germline V gene encodes CDR1 SGHDT and CDR2 YYEEEE. In DNA, the CDR3 is TGTGCCAGCAGCTTGGTACGCATACAGGCCCGGGCCGGCTACACCTTC. Amino acids: CASSLVRIQARAGYTF.

V is TRBV4-1 and J is TRBJ2-3; 7 positions match TRBD1. V shed 2 bases and J 4 bases; nucleotides not matched to a gene: 9. The CDR3 is 16 residues long. Per the germline V gene, CDR1 is MGHRA and CDR2 is YSYEKL. The CDR3 DNA reads as TGCGCCAGCAGCCAATCACCGACAGGGAGCGCAGATACGCAGTATTTT. This sequence encodes CASSQSPTGSADTQYF.

The chain employs TRBV10-2 and TRBJ1-3; D remains ambiguous. V lost 7 bases and J lost 0, with 10 bases in between. This CDR3 comprises 14 residues. CDR1 is WSHSY, CDR2 SAAADI, per germline. CDR3 region: CASKTGNSGNTIYF. CDR3 sequence (DNA): TGCGCCAGCAAAACGGGGAACTCTGGAAACACCATATATTTT.